This T cell receptor beta chain originates from a study of blood T cell repertoires in COVID-19. Some clones are missing from TCRdb's copy, which holds only in-frame ones; the method was immunoSEQ multiplex PCR. The data show under 300,000 clones, about 90% seen once. Cohort placement rested on clinical history that participants reported themselves. Trimming took 0 bases from V and 6 from J, leaving 15 bases between them. The CDR3 contains 15 residues. CDR1 is LGHNA, CDR2 YNFKEQ, per germline. The receptor comes from a woman in her 30s with acute COVID-19. Sequencing was done on a sample of PBMCs or T cells enriched from blood (not recorded which). The chain has TRBV4-2 and TRBJ2-7, with D possibly being TRBD2 (5 bases). This CDR3 is CASSQDLLAWGEQYF. The CDR3, as DNA: TGTGCCAGCAGCCAAGATCTGCTAGCATGGGGCGAGCAGTACTTC.